Shown below are 4 T cell receptor beta chains from a single sample sequenced in a study of shared clonotypes between healthy human individuals (dated by TCRdb to 2019 to 2021). The library was prepared using the immunoSEQ multiplex PCR assay. In TCRdb, the immuneACCESS table is reduced to in-frame sequences with V and J assigned. These tables do not hold every clone; where another copy was compared, an unresolved V gene accounts for under half, and the others remain unexplained. This sample lists just under 350,000 clones; around 67% were detected once. In total, the top ten clones hold over 9.5% of the sample. The sample consisted of memory CD4+ T cells sorted from blood. The sample's cell subset or site label, in plain terms: CD45RA-negative fraction. The receptors derive from a man aged 30 to 39 in good health.

The chain joins TRBV18 to TRBJ2-1, with D uncertain. Trimming shortened V by 2 bases and J by 13 bases, and 9 bases separated the two germline ends. Per germline, CDR1 KGHSH and CDR2 LQKENI. The CDR3 runs 11 residues. CDR3 bases: TGTGCCAGCTCACCAGGGGAAGAACAGTTCTTC. Encoded protein: CASSPGEEQFF.

This clone has a count of ten or more. The CDR3, as DNA: TGTGCCAGTAGTATATCGTTCAGGGAGGACTATGGCTACACCTTC. This gives the protein CASSISFREDYGYTF. This chain joins TRBV19 and TRBJ1-2, with a weak D call TRBD1 (5 bases). This CDR3 is 15 amino acids long. The germline V gene encodes CDR1 LNHDA and CDR2 SQIVND (reference sequence). The ends were cut back, 2 bases at V and 3 bases at J, with 13 bases in the middle. Looking up the rest from reference TRBV19 and TRBJ1-2 gives the full variable domain: DGGITQSPKYLFRKEGQNVTLSCEQNLNHDAMYWYRQDPGQGLRLIYYSQIVNDFQKGDIAEGYSVSREKKESFPLTVTSAQKNPTAFYLCASSISFREDYGYTFGSGTRLTVV.

This sequence joins TRBV27 and TRBJ2-7, with D perhaps being TRBD1 or TRBD2 (7 bases each). Trimming took 2 bases from V and 0 from J, leaving 17 bases between them. The CDR3 consists of 17 residues. Germline CDR1 MNHEY, CDR2 SMNVEV (reference sequence). DNA of the CDR3: TGTGCCAGCAGTTTAAGGGGGCTGGGCGGGAGCTCCTACGAGCAGTACTTC. It specifies CASSLRGLGGSSYEQYF.

The rearrangement links TRBV5-4 to TRBJ1-2; 7 bases line up with TRBD1. CDR1 is SGHNT and CDR2 is YYREEE in the germline V gene (reference sequence). V was clipped by 4 bases and J by 5 bases; unmatched bases: 11. The CDR3 extends over 15 amino acids. The CDR3 DNA follows: TGTGCCAGCAGCCTTCCAGACAGGGCCTTATATGGCTACACCTTC. Protein sequence: CASSLPDRALYGYTF.